A selection of T cell receptor beta chains follows, all from one sample in a study of blood T cell repertoires in COVID-19. The data were produced by immunoSEQ multiplex PCR, yet TCRdb's version contains in-frame clones alone and is incomplete. The sample carries some 230,000 clones, 70% to 90% recorded once. Sequenced sample: peripheral blood. The receptors here all came from a man aged 35 to 55 with acute or convalescent COVID-19. Each CDR3 is given with its conserved first and last residue. The D gene is left open where the match is weak. Not all rows give a size; the values are once, few, many and, for expanded clones, a class.

D gene	V gene	clone size	J gene	CDR3 protein	CDR3 DNA
TRBD2	TRBV19	NA	TRBJ2-3	CASKGSERGSGDTQYF	TGTGCCAGTAAAGGCTCTGAGCGGGGGTCCGGAGATACGCAGTATTTT
TRBD1	TRBV24-1	NA	TRBJ2-5	CATSDSGTGGQETQYF	TGTGCCACCAGTGACTCCGGGACAGGGGGTCAAGAGACCCAGTACTTC
TRBD2	TRBV5-1	NA	TRBJ2-3	CASSPGTGGSTDTQYF	TGCGCCAGCAGCCCCGGGACGGGGGGAAGCACAGATACGCAGTATTTT
TRBD1	TRBV7-9	NA	TRBJ1-4	CASSSPGQSSTNEKLFF	TGTGCCAGCAGCTCGCCGGGACAGTCTTCAACTAATGAAAAACTGTTTTTT
TRBD1	TRBV9	NA	TRBJ1-5	CASSAQGAAYESNQPQHF	TGTGCCAGCAGCGCGCAGGGGGCGGCGTATGAAAGCAATCAGCCCCAGCATTTT
NA	TRBV5-1	once	TRBJ2-1	CASSLTSHGSYNEQFF	TGCGCCAGCAGCTTGACTAGCCATGGATCCTACAATGAGCAGTTCTTC
NA	TRBV27	NA	TRBJ2-7	CASSFLGAEYEQYF	TGTGCCAGCAGTTTTTTGGGGGCTGAGTACGAGCAGTACTTC
TRBD1	TRBV5-6	NA	TRBJ1-2	CASSLPGQGDDYGYTF	TGTGCCAGCAGCCTACCGGGACAGGGGGATGACTATGGCTACACCTTC
NA	TRBV30	NA	TRBJ1-2	CAWSNSFPNYGYTF	TGTGCCTGGAGTAACAGCTTTCCTAACTATGGCTACACCTTC
TRBD1	TRBV6-5	NA	TRBJ2-1	CASSYSGDRGGEQFF	TGTGCCAGCAGTTACTCAGGAGACAGGGGTGGTGAGCAGTTCTTC
TRBD2	TRBV30	NA	TRBJ2-4	CAWNTGLAENIQYF	TGTGCCTGGAACACAGGACTAGCGGAAAACATTCAGTACTTC
TRBD2	TRBV27	NA	TRBJ2-2	CASGREDTGELFF	TGTGCCAGCGGCCGGGAGGACACCGGGGAGCTGTTTTTT
NA	TRBV6-6	NA	TRBJ2-6	CASSPGDPGSGANVLTF	TGTGCCAGCAGTCCGGGGGACCCGGGCTCTGGGGCCAACGTCCTGACTTTC
TRBD1	TRBV18	NA	TRBJ1-1	CASSPTGGHTEAFF	TGTGCCAGCTCACCCACAGGGGGCCACACTGAAGCTTTCTTT
NA	TRBV23-1	NA	TRBJ2-5	CASTQPRGEQETQYF	TGCGCCAGCACCCAACCAAGGGGCGAACAAGAGACCCAGTACTTC